The 28 T cell receptor beta chains given below trace back to one sample, sequenced in a study of blood T cell repertoires in COVID-19. Produced via immunoSEQ multiplex PCR; TCRdb's table is partial and in-frame only. Among over 80,000 clones listed, 86% were seen once. The sample was peripheral blood. The receptors were sampled from a man aged 50-60 years with acute or convalescent COVID-19.

The CDR3: CASSFGATGSYEQYF. The CDR3 nucleotides read TGCGCCAGCAGCTTTGGGGCGACAGGCTCCTACGAGCAGTACTTC. The chain couples TRBV5-1 to TRBJ2-7; maybe TRBD1 (6 bases). Germline lookup yields CDR1 SGHRS and CDR2 YFSETQ. Trimming removed 2 bases at V and 0 bases at J, with 12 bases between. The CDR3 covers 15 residues.

The gene calls are TRBV7-9 and TRBJ1-2; TRBD1 is a possible D gene (5 bases). The CDR3 has 17 residues. The ends were cut back, 5 bases at V and 5 bases at J, with 24 bases in the middle. Per germline, CDR1 SEHNR and CDR2 FQNEAQ (reference sequence). The CDR3 coding sequence is TGTGCCAGCAGCAGCCTTAAAGGGGTCGGTTTGGATTATGGCTACACCTTC. Translation gives CASSSLKGVGLDYGYTF.

The chain links TRBV7-9 to TRBJ1-5; no definite D call. Germline values: CDR1 SEHNR, CDR2 FQNEAQ (reference sequence). Trimming pared 1 base from V and 6 bases from J, leaving 10 bases between. The CDR3 has 14 amino acids. The CDR3 nucleotides are TGTGCCAGCAGCTTAGGAGGTGCTTCTCAGCCCCAGCATTTT. It encodes CASSLGGASQPQHF. The full variable domain, rest sourced from reference TRBV7-9 and TRBJ1-5, is DTGVSQNPRHKITKRGQNVTFRCDPISEHNRLYWYRQTLGQGPEFLTYFQNEAQLEKSRLLSDRFSAERPKGSFSTLEIQRTEQGDSAMYLCASSLGGASQPQHFGDGTRLSIL.

The chain has TRBV7-2 and TRBJ2-5, with 9 bases fitting TRBD2. The trim removed 1 base at V and 2 bases at J, leaving 5 bases unmatched. This CDR3 is 16 amino acids long. Germline lookup yields CDR1 SGHTA and CDR2 FQGNSA. The CDR3 loop is CASSLVGTSLQETQYF. CDR3 coding DNA: TGTGCCAGCAGCTTAGTCGGGACTAGCCTTCAAGAGACCCAGTACTTC.

This CDR3 is CASSLDRFEGYTF. In DNA, the CDR3 is TGCGCCAGCAGCTTAGACAGGTTTGAGGGCTACACCTTC. V gene TRBV5-1 combines with J gene TRBJ1-2; possibly TRBD1 for D (6 bases). Germline lookup yields CDR1 SGHRS and CDR2 YFSETQ. Trimming shortened V by 2 bases and J by 8 bases, and 13 bases separated the two germline ends. This CDR3 comprises 13 residues.

The chain is built from TRBV27 and TRBJ2-1; D is possibly TRBD2 (6 bases). With 2 bases removed from V and 2 bases from J, the gap between germline ends came to 10 bases. From germline, CDR1 is MNHEY and CDR2 SMNVEV (reference sequence). The CDR3 length is 15 residues. The CDR3 region has the DNA TGTGCCAGCAGTTTAGGCGGGACCACCTACAATGAGCAGTTCTTC. As protein: CASSLGGTTYNEQFF.

The rearrangement joins TRBV3-1 (or the pseudogene TRBV3-2) to TRBJ2-3, with D possibly matching TRBD2 (6 bases). With 5 bases removed from V and 3 bases from J, the gap between germline ends came to 15 bases. The germline V gene has CDR1 LGHDT and CDR2 YNNKEL (reference sequence). The length of the CDR3 is 15 residues. CDR3 in DNA: TGTGCCAGCAGCGCTCGACCGGCGGGGACAGATACGCAGTATTTT. This encodes CASSARPAGTDTQYF.

The chain uses TRBV9 and TRBJ2-3; D uncertain. The CDR3 consists of 15 residues. Germline CDR1 and CDR2: SGDLS and YYNGEE. Deletions cut 0 bases from V and 1 base from J, with 9 bases between. This CDR3 reads CASSVDGVGTDTQYF. CDR3 nucleotide sequence: TGTGCCAGCAGCGTAGACGGAGTCGGCACAGATACGCAGTATTTT.

The chain joins TRBV6-1 to TRBJ1-2; D is ambiguous. Trimming left V 2 bases short and J 5 bases short, with 6 bases between. The CDR3 is 12 residues long. The germline V gene encodes CDR1 MNHNS and CDR2 SASEGT. The CDR3 reads CASSESGYGYTF. In DNA form, the CDR3 reads TGTGCCAGCAGTGAATCGGGGTATGGCTACACCTTC.

This rearrangement joins TRBV27 to TRBJ1-3, with 9 bases that match TRBD1. Germline trimming cut 2 bases from V and 7 bases from J; bases unmatched to any gene: 15. The CDR3 is 18 amino acids. Germline-derived CDR1 and CDR2 are MNHEY and SMNVEV (reference sequence). For the CDR3, the DNA is TGTGCCAGCAGTTTAACGGGGACAGGGCGCCCTCCGGGGAACACCATATATTTT. Protein: CASSLTGTGRPPGNTIYF.

The genes are TRBV5-1 and TRBJ1-2, with 7 bases aligning to TRBD1. Trimming removed 0 bases from V and 2 bases from J; junction bases left unmatched: 1. The CDR3 length is 14 residues. Germline CDR1 is SGHRS and CDR2 is YFSETQ. The CDR3 region is CASSLGDRNYGYTF. For the CDR3, the DNA is TGCGCCAGCAGCTTGGGGGACAGAAACTATGGCTACACCTTC.

V usage is TRBV5-1 and J usage is TRBJ2-1; TRBD2 might be the D (6 bases). The CDR3 consists of 13 residues. The ends were cut back, 5 bases at V and 5 bases at J, with 11 bases in the middle. Germline CDR1 reads SGHRS; CDR2 reads YFSETQ. CDR3 sequence: CASSRTGDNEQFF. The DNA of the CDR3 is TGCGCCAGCAGTCGAACGGGAGACAATGAGCAGTTCTTC.

CDR3 amino acids: CASSLWTSGRSYEQFF. In nucleotides, the CDR3 is TGTGCCAGCAGCTTGTGGACTAGCGGGAGGAGCTATGAGCAGTTCTTC. V usage is TRBV7-6 and J usage is TRBJ2-1; 14 bases align to TRBD2. V shed 3 bases and J 8 bases; nucleotides not matched to a gene: 6. Per the germline V gene, CDR1 is SGHVS and CDR2 is FNYEAQ. This CDR3 spans 16 amino acids.

The chain is built from TRBV11-2 and TRBJ2-7, with 9 bases fitting TRBD1. The CDR3 sequence is 16 residues long. Germline V gives CDR1 SGHAT, CDR2 FQNNGV. The trim removed 5 bases at V and 7 bases at J, leaving 15 bases unmatched. The chain's CDR3 is CASSPDRGFTEKEQYF. DNA of the CDR3: TGTGCCAGCAGCCCAGACAGGGGGTTTACAGAGAAGGAGCAGTACTTC.

The V call is TRBV2, the J call TRBJ2-6; 9 bases fit TRBD1. The CDR3 length is 21 residues. V lost 0 bases to trimming and J lost 0 bases; unmatched junction nucleotides: 12. CDR1 and CDR2 from the germline V gene are SNHLY and FYNNEI. The CDR3 here is CASSEAAVGTGKDSGANVLTF. The DNA of the CDR3 is TGTGCCAGCAGTGAAGCGGCCGTAGGGACAGGGAAGGACTCTGGGGCCAACGTCCTGACTTTC.

This clone was picked up one time. CDR3 bases: TGTGCCAGCAGAGCCCAAGGCAGGATGAACACTGAAGCTTTCTTT. As protein: CASRAQGRMNTEAFF. The gene calls are TRBV6-5 and TRBJ1-1; D remains unclear. V lost 6 bases, J lost 0 bases, and 14 bases lay in between. Germline CDR1 MNHEY, CDR2 SVGAGI. This CDR3 has 15 residues.

This chain uses TRBV19 with TRBJ2-1; TRBD2 agrees at 13 bases. The germline CDR1 and CDR2 sequences are LNHDA and SQIVND (reference sequence). V was clipped by 5 bases and J by 2 bases; unmatched bases: 3. The CDR3 consists of 16 residues. The CDR3 sequence: CASSWGTSGTYNEQFF. The CDR3 DNA reads TGTGCCAGTAGTTGGGGGACTAGCGGGACCTACAATGAGCAGTTCTTC. Combining the CDR3 with reference TRBV19 and TRBJ2-1 gives the whole variable domain DGGITQSPKYLFRKEGQNVTLSCEQNLNHDAMYWYRQDPGQGLRLIYYSQIVNDFQKGDIAEGYSVSREKKESFPLTVTSAQKNPTAFYLCASSWGTSGTYNEQFFGPGTRLTVL.

V and J are TRBV5-1 and TRBJ2-1; TRBD2 might be the D (5 bases). The length of the CDR3 is 18 residues. Trimming shortened V by 4 bases and J by 2 bases, and 22 bases separated the two germline ends. Germline V gene sequence: CDR1 SGHRS, CDR2 YFSETQ. The CDR3 DNA is TGCGCCAGCAGCCCCCCGGCCCTGTCTAGCTCCCCCTACAATGAGCAGTTCTTC. It specifies CASSPPALSSSPYNEQFF. The complete variable domain, with remaining parts taken from reference TRBV5-1 and TRBJ2-1, reads KAGVTQTPRYLIKTRGQQVTLSCSPISGHRSVSWYQQTPGQGLQFLFEYFSETQRNKGNFPGRFSGRQFSNSRSEMNVSTLELGDSALYLCASSPPALSSSPYNEQFFGPGTRLTVL.

The chain is built from TRBV6-6 and TRBJ2-7; 9 bases line up with TRBD1. The V segment lost 6 bases and the J segment 4 bases; nucleotides outside the gene matches: 10. Germline V gene lookup returns CDR1 MNHNY and CDR2 SVGAGI (reference sequence). The CDR3 spans 15 residues. The CDR3 here is CASSETGTGIYEQYF. Here the CDR3 DNA reads TGTGCCAGCAGCGAGACCGGGACAGGGATATACGAGCAGTACTTC.

This clone occurred once. The chain is built from TRBV19 and TRBJ1-4, with 10 nucleotides matching TRBD1. The CDR3 runs 16 residues. CDR1 is LNHDA and CDR2 is SQIVND in the germline V gene (reference sequence). V shed 5 bases, J shed 7 bases, and the junction held 10 bases outside the gene matches. The CDR3 bases are TGTGCCAGTAGTGCCGGCCTGGGACAGGGGACTGAAAAACTGTTTTTT. This gives the protein CASSAGLGQGTEKLFF.

This chain connects TRBV4-1 to TRBJ1-2, with TRBD1 as a possible D gene (5 bases). V lost 0 bases to trimming and J lost 8 bases, with 13 bases between them. The CDR3 loop spans 14 amino acids. Germline-derived CDR1 and CDR2 are MGHRA and YSYEKL. In DNA form, the CDR3 reads TGCGCCAGCAGCCAAGATCGAGGGAGGGGCGGCTACACCTTC. This encodes CASSQDRGRGGYTF.

The J gene is TRBJ1-1, the V gene TRBV2; D perhaps matches TRBD1 (6 bases). The V and J ends lost 4 bases and 1 base respectively, with 10 bases between them. Germline assignment: CDR1 SNHLY and CDR2 FYNNEI. The CDR3 sequence is 14 residues long. The CDR3 loop reads CASSGTAENTEAFF. DNA for the CDR3: TGTGCCAGCAGTGGGACAGCGGAGAACACTGAAGCTTTCTTT.

The chain couples TRBV19 to TRBJ1-2; no firm D call. The V gene's germline CDR1 is LNHDA and CDR2 SQIVND (reference sequence). Trimming pared 7 bases from V and 4 bases from J, leaving 13 bases between. The CDR3 runs 13 residues. The CDR3 DNA reads as TGTGCCAGTACTCCGTCCACAACCTATGGCTACACCTTC. Protein: CASTPSTTYGYTF.

The genes are TRBV10-3 and TRBJ1-2; D unclear. From germline, CDR1 is ENHRY and CDR2 SYGVKD. V was cut by 6 bases and J by 4 bases, with 9 bases left in between. The CDR3 has 12 residues. The CDR3 coding sequence is TGTGCCATCAGCAACCCGGGCTATGGCTACACCTTC. Translating gives CAISNPGYGYTF.

The chain is built from TRBV30 and TRBJ1-4; D unresolved. The CDR3 runs to 13 residues. CDR1 is GTSNPN and CDR2 is SVGIG in the germline V gene (reference sequence). Trimming removed 5 bases at V and 5 bases at J, with 12 bases between. CDR3 residues: CAWERGTNEKLFF. The CDR3 DNA reads as TGTGCCTGGGAACGGGGTACAAATGAAAAACTGTTTTTT.

This chain joins TRBV12-5 and TRBJ2-2, with D possibly being TRBD2 (6 bases). V lost 5 bases to trimming and J lost 0 bases, with 10 bases between them. CDR3 length: 15 amino acids. Germline V lookup: CDR1 LGHNT, CDR2 FRNRAP. The DNA for the CDR3 is TGTGCTAGTGGTACTGGCGGGGCGAACACCGGGGAGCTGTTTTTT. As protein: CASGTGGANTGELFF.

The V and J genes are TRBV20-1 and TRBJ2-7; D possibly corresponds to TRBD1 (6 bases). V lost 5 bases, J lost 6 bases, and 11 bases lay in between. Germline-derived CDR1 and CDR2 are DFQATT and SNEGSKA (reference sequence). This CDR3 spans 11 amino acids. CDR3 coding DNA: TGCAGTGCTGGGACATCCGGCGAGCAGTACTTC. It specifies CSAGTSGEQYF.

The chain has TRBV5-1 and TRBJ2-3, with 9 bases that match TRBD2. The CDR3 loop spans 15 amino acids. The J segment lost 4 bases and the V segment lost 2 bases, leaving 5 bases of the junction unmatched. Per the germline V gene, CDR1 is SGHRS and CDR2 is YFSETQ. CDR3 residues: CASSFSGSGADTQYF. The CDR3 nucleotides read TGCGCCAGCAGCTTTAGCGGGAGTGGGGCAGATACGCAGTATTTT.